The entry below describes one TCR beta chain. The data were taken from a study of blood T cell repertoires in COVID-19. Study context: Sites across the United States, Italy and Spain contributed samples from acute and convalescent COVID-19. PBMCs, B-cell-depleted T cells, or T cells provided the cDNA or gDNA that made up the material.

In the original analysis: The authors estimated nucleated cell counts from reference gene primer amplification. Using immunoSEQ multiplex PCR, the repertoire was profiled, and TCRdb retains in-frame clones only, with some absent. That table supplies the V and J calls and clone size; D and trimming were determined from the DNA. The sample includes 200,000 to 250,000 clones, around 90% seen only once; the top ten take 1.4% to 1.5%. The ends were cut back, 8 bases at V and 5 bases at J, with 13 bases in the middle. Germline V lookup: CDR1 MNHEY, CDR2 SVGAGI. This CDR3 spans 14 amino acids. This receptor was taken from a man aged 18 to 35 with active or convalescent COVID-19. The chain combines TRBV6-5 with TRBJ1-6; TRBD1 might be the D (6 bases). The specimen was peripheral blood. CDR3 coding DNA: TGTGCCAGCCGGACCGAGGGGGATAATTCACCCCTCCACTTT. Translated: CASRTEGDNSPLHF.